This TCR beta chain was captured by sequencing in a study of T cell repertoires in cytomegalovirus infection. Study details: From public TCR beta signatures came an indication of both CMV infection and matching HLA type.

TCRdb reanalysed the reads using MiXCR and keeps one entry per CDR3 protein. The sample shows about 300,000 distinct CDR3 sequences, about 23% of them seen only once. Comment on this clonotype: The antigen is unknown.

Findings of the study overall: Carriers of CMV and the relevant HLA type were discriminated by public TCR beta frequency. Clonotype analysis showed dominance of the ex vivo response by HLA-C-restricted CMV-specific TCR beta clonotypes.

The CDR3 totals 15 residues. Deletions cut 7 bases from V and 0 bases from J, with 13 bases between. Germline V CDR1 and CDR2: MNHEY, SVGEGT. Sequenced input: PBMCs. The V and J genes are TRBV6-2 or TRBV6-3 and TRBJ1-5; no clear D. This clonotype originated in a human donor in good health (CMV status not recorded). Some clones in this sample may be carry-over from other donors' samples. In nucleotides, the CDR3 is TGTGCCAGCACCTCCCGTTGGTATAGCAATCAGCCCCAGCATTTT. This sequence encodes CASTSRWYSNQPQHF.